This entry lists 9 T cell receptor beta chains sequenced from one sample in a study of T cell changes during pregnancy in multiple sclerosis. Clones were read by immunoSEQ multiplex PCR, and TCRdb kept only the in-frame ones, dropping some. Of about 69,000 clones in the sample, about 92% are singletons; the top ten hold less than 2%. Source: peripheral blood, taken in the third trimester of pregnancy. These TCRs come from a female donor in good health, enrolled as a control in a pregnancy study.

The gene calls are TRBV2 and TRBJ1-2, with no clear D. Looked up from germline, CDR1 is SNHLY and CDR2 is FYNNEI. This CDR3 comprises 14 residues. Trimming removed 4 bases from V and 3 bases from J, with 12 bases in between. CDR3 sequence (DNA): TGTGCCAGCAGTGGGCAGCGTGGAGACTATGGCTACACCTTC. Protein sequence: CASSGQRGDYGYTF.

CDR3 nucleotide sequence: TGTGCCAGCAGCTCTCTGGACTACCGTCCCCCGTCGCGCCAAGAGACCCAGTACTTC. This gives the protein CASSSLDYRPPSRQETQYF. The V and J genes are TRBV7-8 and TRBJ2-5; maybe TRBD2 (6 bases). The CDR3 covers 19 residues. V shed 4 bases and J shed 1 base, with 25 bases lying between them. The germline V gene encodes CDR1 SGHVS and CDR2 FQNEAQ. Complete variable domain (other parts from reference TRBV7-8 and TRBJ2-5): GAGVSQSPRYKVAKRGQDVALRCDPISGHVSLFWYQQALGQGPEFLTYFQNEAQLDKSGLPSDRFFAERPEGSVSTLKIQRTQQEDSAVYLCASSSLDYRPPSRQETQYFGPGTRLLVL.

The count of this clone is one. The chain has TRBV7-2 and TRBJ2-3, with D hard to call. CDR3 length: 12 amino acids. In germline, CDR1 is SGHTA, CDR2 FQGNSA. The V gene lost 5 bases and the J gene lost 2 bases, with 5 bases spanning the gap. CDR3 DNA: TGTGCCAGCAGCCCTCCCACAGATACGCAGTATTTT. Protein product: CASSPPTDTQYF.

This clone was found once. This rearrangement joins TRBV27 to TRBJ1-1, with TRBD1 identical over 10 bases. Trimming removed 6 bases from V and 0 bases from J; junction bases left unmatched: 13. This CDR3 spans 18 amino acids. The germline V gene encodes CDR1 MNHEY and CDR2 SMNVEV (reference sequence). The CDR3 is CASRKNIPGTGVNTEAFF. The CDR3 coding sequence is TGTGCCAGCAGGAAAAATATCCCCGGGACAGGGGTGAACACTGAAGCTTTCTTT.

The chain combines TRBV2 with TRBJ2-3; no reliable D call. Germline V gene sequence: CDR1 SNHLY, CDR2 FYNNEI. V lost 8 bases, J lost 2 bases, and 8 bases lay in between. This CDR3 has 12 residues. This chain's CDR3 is CASEQATDTQYF. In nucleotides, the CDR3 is TGTGCCAGCGAGCAGGCCACAGATACGCAGTATTTT.

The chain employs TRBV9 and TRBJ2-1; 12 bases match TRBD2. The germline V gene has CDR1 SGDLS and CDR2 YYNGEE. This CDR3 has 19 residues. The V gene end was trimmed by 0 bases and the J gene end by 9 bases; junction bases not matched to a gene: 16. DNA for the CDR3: TGTGCCAGCAGCGTAGCTGGGGGGCTAGCGGGAGGGGAATGGAGTGAGCAGTTCTTC. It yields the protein CASSVAGGLAGGEWSEQFF. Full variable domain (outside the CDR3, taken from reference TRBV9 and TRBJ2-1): DSGVTQTPKHLITATGQRVTLRCSPRSGDLSVYWYQQSLDQGLQFLIQYYNGEERAKGNILERFSAQQFPDLHSELNLSSLELGDSALYFCASSVAGGLAGGEWSEQFFGPGTRLTVL.

Here the CDR3 reads CAIRGQADSPLHF. The CDR3 coding sequence is TGTGCCATCAGAGGACAGGCGGATTCACCCCTCCACTTT. V usage is TRBV10-3 and J usage is TRBJ1-6; 7 bases are shared with TRBD1. In germline, CDR1 is ENHRY, CDR2 SYGVKD. The CDR3 runs 13 residues. Unmatched junction bases numbered 4, after V lost 6 bases and J lost 8 bases.

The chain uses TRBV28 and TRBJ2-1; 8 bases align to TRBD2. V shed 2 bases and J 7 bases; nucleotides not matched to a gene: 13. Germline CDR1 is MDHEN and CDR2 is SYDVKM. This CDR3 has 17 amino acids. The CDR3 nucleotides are TGTGCCAGCAGTTTACTGTGGGGTAGCGGGAAGACTAATGAGCAGTTCTTC. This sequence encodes CASSLLWGSGKTNEQFF.

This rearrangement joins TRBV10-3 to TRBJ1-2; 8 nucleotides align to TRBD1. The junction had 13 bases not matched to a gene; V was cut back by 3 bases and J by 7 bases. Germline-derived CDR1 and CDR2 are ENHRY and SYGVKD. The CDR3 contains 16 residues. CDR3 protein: CAISESGGKASGGYTF. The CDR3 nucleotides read TGTGCCATCAGTGAATCAGGGGGCAAGGCTTCGGGTGGCTACACCTTC.